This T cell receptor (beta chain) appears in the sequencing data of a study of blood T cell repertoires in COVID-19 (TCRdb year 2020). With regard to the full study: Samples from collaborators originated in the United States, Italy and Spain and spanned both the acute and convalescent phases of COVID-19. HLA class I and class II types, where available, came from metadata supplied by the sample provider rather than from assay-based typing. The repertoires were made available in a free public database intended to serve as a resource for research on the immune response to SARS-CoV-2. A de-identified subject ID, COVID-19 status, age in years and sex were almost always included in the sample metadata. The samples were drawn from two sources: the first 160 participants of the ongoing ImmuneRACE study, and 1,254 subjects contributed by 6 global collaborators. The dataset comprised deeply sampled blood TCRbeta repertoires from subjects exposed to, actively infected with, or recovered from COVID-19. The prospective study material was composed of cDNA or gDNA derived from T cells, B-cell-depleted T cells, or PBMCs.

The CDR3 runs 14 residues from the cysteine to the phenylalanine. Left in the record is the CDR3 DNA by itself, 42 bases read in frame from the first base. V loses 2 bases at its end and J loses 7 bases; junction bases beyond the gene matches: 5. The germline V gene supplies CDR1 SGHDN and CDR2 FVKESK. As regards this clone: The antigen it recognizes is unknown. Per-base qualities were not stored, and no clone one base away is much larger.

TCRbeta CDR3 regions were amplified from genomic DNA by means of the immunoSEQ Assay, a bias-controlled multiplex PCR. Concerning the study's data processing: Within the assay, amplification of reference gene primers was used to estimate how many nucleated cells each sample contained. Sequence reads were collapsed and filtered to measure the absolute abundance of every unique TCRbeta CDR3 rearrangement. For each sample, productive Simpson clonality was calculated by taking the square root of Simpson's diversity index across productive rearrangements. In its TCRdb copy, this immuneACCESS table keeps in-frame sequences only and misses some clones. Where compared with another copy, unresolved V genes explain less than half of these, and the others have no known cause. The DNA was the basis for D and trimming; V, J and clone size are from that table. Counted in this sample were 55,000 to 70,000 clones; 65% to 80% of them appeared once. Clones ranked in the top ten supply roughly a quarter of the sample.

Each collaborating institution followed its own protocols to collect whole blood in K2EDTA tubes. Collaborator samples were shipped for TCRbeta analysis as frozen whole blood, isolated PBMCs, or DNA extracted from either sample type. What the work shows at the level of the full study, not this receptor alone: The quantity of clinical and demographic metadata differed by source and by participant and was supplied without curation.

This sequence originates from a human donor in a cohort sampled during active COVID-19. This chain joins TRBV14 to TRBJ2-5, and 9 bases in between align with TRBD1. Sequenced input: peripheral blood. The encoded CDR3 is CASSQRGQGATQYF. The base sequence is TGTGCCAGCAGCCAACGGGGACAGGGTGCGACCCAGTACTTC.